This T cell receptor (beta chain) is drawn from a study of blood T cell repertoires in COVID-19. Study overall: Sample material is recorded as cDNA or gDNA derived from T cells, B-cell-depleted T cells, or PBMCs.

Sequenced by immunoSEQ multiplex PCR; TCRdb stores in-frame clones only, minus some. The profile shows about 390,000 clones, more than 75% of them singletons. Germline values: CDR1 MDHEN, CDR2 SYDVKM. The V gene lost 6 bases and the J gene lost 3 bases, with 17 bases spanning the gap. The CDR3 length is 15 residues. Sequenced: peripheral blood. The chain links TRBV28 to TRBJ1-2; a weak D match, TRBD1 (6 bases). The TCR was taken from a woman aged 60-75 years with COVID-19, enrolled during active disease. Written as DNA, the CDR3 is TGTGCCAGCAGACTAGTTACAGGGTACGACTATGGCTACACCTTC. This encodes CASRLVTGYDYGYTF.